This is a list of T cell receptor beta chains from one sample in a study of neurological immune-mediated disorders. TCRdb reanalysed the 5' RACE reads using MiXCR and keeps one entry per CDR3 protein. The profile covers 40,000 or so distinct CDR3 sequences, with around 2.9% appearing a single time and around 7.7% taken by the ten largest. What was sequenced was PBMCs. The receptors were sampled from a woman aged 60 to 75 with multiple sclerosis. CDR3s include the opening cysteine and the closing phenylalanine or tryptophan. The D gene is left open where the match is weak. Some rows mark clone size as missing; the rest say once, few, many or name a class of expanded clone.

V	D	size	J	DNA	CDR3
TRBV4-2	TRBD2	many	TRBJ2-1	TGTGCCAGCAGCCAAGATGCGGCGGGGGGGCCGAGTGAGCAGTTCTTC	CASSQDAAGGPSEQFF
TRBV5-1	NA	many	TRBJ2-3	TGCGCCAGCAGCGGTTCGATGGCGCAGTATTTT	CASSGSMAQYF
TRBV5-1	NA	many	TRBJ2-1	TGCGCCACCCAAGTGGGGGAAGCGGACAATGAGCAGTTCTTC	CATQVGEADNEQFF
TRBV7-2	TRBD2	many	TRBJ2-5	TGTGCCAGCAGCTTAGATAGCGGGGGGGCCTTTGAGACCCAGTACTTC	CASSLDSGGAFETQYF
TRBV5-1	NA	many	TRBJ1-2	TGCGCCAGCAGCTTCCTGATAGGACCCCAATATGGCTACACCTTC	CASSFLIGPQYGYTF
TRBV20-1	TRBD1	many	TRBJ2-7	TGCAGTGCTCCACCGGCTGGGACAGGGGGCTACGAGCAGTACTTC	CSAPPAGTGGYEQYF
TRBV9	NA	many	TRBJ2-7	TGTGCCAGCAGCCCGACGGGGATCAAAAGCTACGAGCAGTACTTC	CASSPTGIKSYEQYF
TRBV5-1	TRBD1	many	TRBJ2-7	TGCGCCAGCAGACGAACAGGGGCTGGGACCTACGAGCAGTACTTC	CASRRTGAGTYEQYF
TRBV4-1	NA	many	TRBJ2-6	TGCGCCAGCGGCCTGTCTGGGGCCAACGTCCTGACTTTC	CASGLSGANVLTF
TRBV29-1	NA	many	TRBJ2-7	TGCAGCGTTGAAGATGGGCGGTACGAGCAGTACTTC	CSVEDGRYEQYF
TRBV27	NA	many	TRBJ1-6	TGTGCCAGCAGTTTAAGGGAGAATAATTCACCCCTCCACTTT	CASSLRENNSPLHF
TRBV5-1	NA	many	TRBJ2-1	TGCGCCAGCAGCCCCAGACCCGACAATGAGCAGTTCTTC	CASSPRPDNEQFF
TRBV29-1	TRBD1	NA	TRBJ2-1	TGCAGCGGGGGGGGGATGGACAGGGGCGTCGGTGAGCAGTTCTTC	CSGGGMDRGVGEQFF
TRBV10-1	NA	NA	TRBJ2-1	TGCGCCAGCAGTGTAGACGGGACGAAATCGAACAATGAGCAGTTCTTC	CASSVDGTKSNNEQFF
TRBV7-8	NA	many	TRBJ2-5	TGTGCCAGCAGCTTAAGTCTGAGGGGGGGTGAGACCCAGTACTTC	CASSLSLRGGETQYF
TRBV5-1	NA	many	TRBJ1-2	TGCGCCAGCAGTCCGGGGGCCGGGACTTTAGGCTACACCTTC	CASSPGAGTLGYTF
TRBV3-1	NA	many	TRBJ2-3	TGTGCCAGCACTCCACGAGGGGCCGGGTCGGATACGCAGTATTTT	CASTPRGAGSDTQYF
TRBV3-1	NA	many	TRBJ1-3	TGTGCCAGCAGCCAATCATCGGACGTCCGCACCATATATTTT	CASSQSSDVRTIYF
TRBV27	NA	many	TRBJ1-3	TGTGCCAGCAGTTCTGGAGGGGGTTCTGGAAACACCATATATTTT	CASSSGGGSGNTIYF
TRBV5-6	TRBD1	many	TRBJ2-3	TGTGCCAACAGCTCGGGACAGGGGTGGACAGATACGCAGTATTTT	CANSSGQGWTDTQYF
TRBV11-2	NA	many	TRBJ1-1	TGTGCCAGCAGCTTAGAGCTGAACACTGAAGCTTTCTTT	CASSLELNTEAFF
TRBV12-3/TRBV12-4	TRBD2	many	TRBJ2-1	TGTGCCAGCCAAATAGCGGGGGGAGTTGAGCAGTTCTTC	CASQIAGGVEQFF
TRBV27	NA	many	TRBJ2-1	TGTGCCAGCAGTTTAGGAGTTAATGAGCAGTTCTTC	CASSLGVNEQFF
TRBV2	NA	many	TRBJ1-1	TGTGCAACCCAGGGAGAAGTCATGAACACTGAAGCTTTCTTT	CATQGEVMNTEAFF
TRBV20-1	NA	few	TRBJ2-3	TGCAGTGCTGGTCCCCAAAGGGAGGGGGCAGATACGCAGTATTTT	CSAGPQREGADTQYF
TRBV20-1	TRBD1	many	TRBJ2-7	TGCAGTGCTAGGGACAGGAATTTTGTGGAGCAGTACTTC	CSARDRNFVEQYF
TRBV20-1	NA	many	TRBJ1-4	TGCAGTGCTCCCCCCCGGGGGGCAAATGAAAAACTGTTTTTT	CSAPPRGANEKLFF
TRBV12-3/TRBV12-4	TRBD1	many	TRBJ1-2	TGTGCCAGCAGCCACAGGGGAGGCTACACCTTC	CASSHRGGYTF
TRBV20-1	TRBD2	many	TRBJ2-2	TGCAGTGCTAGAACCCAGCGGGGGAGGATCGGGGAGCTGTTTTTT	CSARTQRGRIGELFF
TRBV5-1	NA	many	TRBJ1-2	TGCGCCAGCAGGTCCGAAGGTCAGGGGATCAACTATGGCTACACCTTC	CASRSEGQGINYGYTF
TRBV6-6	TRBD2	many	TRBJ2-1	TGTGCCAGCAGTTACTCTGGCGGGGGGTACAATGAGCAGTTCTTC	CASSYSGGGYNEQFF
TRBV15	TRBD2	many	TRBJ2-7	TGTGCCACCAGCAGAGATACGGGGGGTTACTACGAGCAGTACTTC	CATSRDTGGYYEQYF
TRBV5-8	NA	many	TRBJ1-2	TGTGCCAGCAGCTTGGGTCAGGGGCCATTCTATGGCTACACCTTC	CASSLGQGPFYGYTF
TRBV7-6	NA	many	TRBJ2-3	TGTGCCAGCAGCTTAGCGGTGGCCTCAGGCACAGATACGCAGTATTTT	CASSLAVASGTDTQYF
TRBV10-3	TRBD1	many	TRBJ1-2	TGTGCCATCACCGGGGGACAGGGGATTTATGGCTACACCTTC	CAITGGQGIYGYTF
TRBV5-6	TRBD1	NA	TRBJ2-7	TGTGCCAGCAGCCGGGACAGCTACGAGCAGTACTTC	CASSRDSYEQYF
TRBV29-1	TRBD1	many	TRBJ2-7	TGCAGCGGGGGGTCCGGGACAGGGAACGAGCAGTACTTC	CSGGSGTGNEQYF
TRBV6-5	NA	many	TRBJ2-3	TGTGCCAGCAGTTACTCGAACCGCGGCCTCACAGATACGCAGTATTTT	CASSYSNRGLTDTQYF
TRBV20-1	NA	many	TRBJ1-6	TGCAGTGCCCAACCCGGGACTCAGGGAACCGAGCCCCTCCACTTT	CSAQPGTQGTEPLHF
TRBV29-1	NA	few	TRBJ1-2	TGCAGCGCTGGAGGCTACACCTTC	CSAGGYTF
TRBV7-2	TRBD1	many	TRBJ2-1	TGTGCCAGCAGCCGCCTATCACGGACAGGGGTCCATGAGCAGTTCTTC	CASSRLSRTGVHEQFF
TRBV15	TRBD1	many	TRBJ2-1	TGTGCCACCAGCAGAGATCCGAGGGGGCTGGTTGAGCAGTTCTTC	CATSRDPRGLVEQFF
TRBV7-9	NA	many	TRBJ2-1	TGTGCCAGCAGCTTGCCGGGAGCTGCCGATGAGCAGTTCTTC	CASSLPGAADEQFF
TRBV27	NA	many	TRBJ1-1	TGTGCCAGCAGTCCAGGGCGAGGGGCAATAACTGAAGCTTTCTTT	CASSPGRGAITEAFF
TRBV15	NA	many	TRBJ2-5	TGTGCCACCAGCGCCGGAGGGGAAGCGGGCAAAGAGACCCAGTACTTC	CATSAGGEAGKETQYF
TRBV7-9	TRBD1	many	TRBJ2-7	TGTGCCAGCAGCTTTGCTGGACAGGGCTCCGAGCAGTACTTC	CASSFAGQGSEQYF
TRBV20-1	TRBD1	many	TRBJ2-5	TGCAGTGCTCATGGACAGGGGCCGGAGACCCAGTACTTC	CSAHGQGPETQYF
TRBV10-3	TRBD2	many	TRBJ2-1	TGTGCCATCAGTCTTAGCGGGGGGTCCTACAATGAGCAGTTCTTC	CAISLSGGSYNEQFF
TRBV14	NA	few	TRBJ2-7	TGTGCCAGCGGGGGTGGGAGCAAAGAGCAGTACTTC	CASGGGSKEQYF
TRBV5-4	NA	many	TRBJ1-1	TGTGCCAGCAGCTTGTACGCACAGAACACTGAAGCTTTCTTT	CASSLYAQNTEAFF
TRBV18	NA	many	TRBJ1-1	TGTGCCAGCTCACCACCTTGGAGGATGAACACTGAAGCTTTCTTT	CASSPPWRMNTEAFF
TRBV7-2	NA	many	TRBJ1-5	TGTGCCAGCAGCCAAAGCGGGCTAAGATATCAGCCCCAGCATTTT	CASSQSGLRYQPQHF
TRBV12-2	NA	NA	TRBJ1-5	TGTGCAAGTCGCTTAGATCCTTCGGGGCGCCATGAGCCCCAGCATTTT	CASRLDPSGRHEPQHF
TRBV5-1	NA	many	TRBJ1-1	TGCGCCAGCAGCTTGGCCGGTGACATTGGGGATGAAGCTTTCTTT	CASSLAGDIGDEAFF
TRBV10-2	TRBD2	many	TRBJ2-5	TGCGCCAGCAGTGAAGGAGGGGCGGGAGGACAAGAGACCCAGTACTTC	CASSEGGAGGQETQYF
TRBV12-3/TRBV12-4	NA	many	TRBJ2-5	TGTGCCAGCAGTTTTATGGTGTACCAAGAGACCCAGTACTTC	CASSFMVYQETQYF
TRBV7-9	TRBD2	many	TRBJ2-2	TGTGCCGGAGGTGCGGGGGCGAACACCGGGGAGCTGTTTTTT	CAGGAGANTGELFF
TRBV5-1	NA	many	TRBJ2-3	TGCGCCAGCAGCATGAGACAGCTGGACGGAGATACGCAGTATTTT	CASSMRQLDGDTQYF